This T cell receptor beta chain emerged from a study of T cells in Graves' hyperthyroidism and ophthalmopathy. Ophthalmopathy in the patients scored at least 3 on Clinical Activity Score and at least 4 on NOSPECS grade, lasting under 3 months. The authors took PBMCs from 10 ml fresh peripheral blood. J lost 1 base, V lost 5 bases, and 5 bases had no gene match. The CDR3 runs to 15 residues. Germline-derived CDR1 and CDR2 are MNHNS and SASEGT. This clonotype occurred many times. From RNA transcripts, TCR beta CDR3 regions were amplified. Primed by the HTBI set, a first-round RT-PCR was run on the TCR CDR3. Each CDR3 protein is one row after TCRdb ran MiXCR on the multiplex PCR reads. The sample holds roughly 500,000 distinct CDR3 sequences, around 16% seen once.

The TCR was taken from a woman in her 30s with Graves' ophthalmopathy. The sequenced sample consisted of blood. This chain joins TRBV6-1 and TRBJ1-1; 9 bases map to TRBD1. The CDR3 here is CASSSPGQGNTEAFF. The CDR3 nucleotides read TGTGCCAGCAGTTCTCCGGGACAGGGGAACACTGAAGCTTTCTTT.